This TCR beta chain was recovered during a study of T-cell reconstitution after alpha-beta-depleted transplantation in children. Regarding the study as a whole: Reportedly, roughly two months post-transplant, alpha-beta T cells arose from several hundred expanded graft clones. Several patients had high TCRbeta diversity at day 60; it came from surviving recipient T cells and thymic progenitors. Newly produced T cells mostly provided counts and TCRbeta diversity after one year, as hyperexpanded clones declined.

This clonotype was detected ten times or more. Its specificity is not known. This CDR3 contains 14 residues. Looked up from germline, CDR1 is MNHEY and CDR2 is SVGAGI. V lost 2 bases to trimming and J lost 6 bases, with 13 bases between them. Molecular barcoding with unique molecular identifiers was used for the TCRbeta library. One entry per CDR3 protein results from TCRdb running MiXCR on the PCR reads. The repertoire consists of 480,000 or so distinct CDR3 sequences, with roughly 10% occurring once and the leading ten covering about 2%. J is TRBJ1-1 and V is TRBV6-5, with a possible D match to TRBD1 (5 bases). The specimen comprised PBMCs, sampled before TCRalphabeta/CD19-depleted stem cell transplant. The clonotype originates from a child aged 2 to 9 with inherited bone marrow failure, due to receive a stem cell transplant. For the CDR3, the DNA is TGTGCCAGCAGTTACCCAACAGGATACGCTGAAGCTTTCTTT. Its translation: CASSYPTGYAEAFF.